This T cell receptor beta chain was observed in a study of cytomegalovirus exposure and HLA in healthy donors (dated by TCRdb to about 2017). In terms of the full investigation: An earlier analysis of several hundred of the donors reported 250 to 300 Gb of sequence data and some 120 million unique TCR beta sequences from roughly 200 million T cells. Roughly 300 gigabases of sequencing data and 75 million to 85 million unique TCR sequences made up an early release that covered approximately 650 HLA-typed donors. Of the approximately 400 genotyped donors, around 81% fell in the genetic ancestry cluster associated with self-reported Caucasian donors. The study was designed to test whether signatures of past pathogen exposure could be identified by cataloging public T cell receptors. The T cell repertoires of around 670 subjects were profiled by immunosequencing and related to cytomegalovirus serostatus. In addition to the first cohort of 666 subjects, a separate validation cohort of 120 different subjects was used. To predict cytomegalovirus infection status, the study brought together high-throughput TCR immunosequencing, statistical association of individual TCRs with disease status, and machine learning. A later analysis re-analyzed previously published TCR beta repertoires from 666 donors and added high-resolution HLA genotyping to study TCR occurrence patterns. Rather than drawing on any new phenotypic data, the later analysis identified candidate immune exposures from TCR beta sequences and the way those sequences occurred across donors. An earlier analysis of 587 of the donors used high-throughput TCR beta sequencing to judge whether each TCR beta V gene segment behaved as functional or pseudogenic. Donor age, sex, ethnicity and CMV serostatus were compiled together with the repertoire data. Genome-wide SNP genotypes for about three fifths of the 666 donors were used in a later genetic analysis, which treated that subset as a discovery cohort. Every discovery cohort repertoire had been produced on one sequencing platform. HLA typing covered class I and class II loci at four-digit resolution. The number of donors typed differed by locus, with roughly 620-640 for A, B, C, DRB1 and DQB1, more than 500 for DQA1, 600 to 610 for DPA1, and around 430 for DPB1. Five DR-DQ haplotypes were treated as single units for association and clustering because of strong linkage in the cohort. Among around 400 genotyped donors of the cohort, an average of approximately 220,000 unique TCR beta nucleotide sequences was sequenced per donor, of which 15% to 20% were non-productive.

The paper as a whole reports these results and caveats: A later analysis found that HLA-associated TCR beta chains were more clonally expanded and had lower generation probabilities than equally common non-associated chains. The sequencing pipeline was judged likely to have produced a cluster of highly shared sequence variants as a technical artifact. While some public TCRs were present in many individuals, most TCR sequences turned up only very rarely across donors. Because counts were too low, 15 to 20 rarely observed V segments, including chromosome 9 orphons, were excluded from the earlier analysis of around 590 of the donors. Roughly uniform sequencing depth across donors was assumed in presence/absence analyses, although this assumption may not hold. An earlier analysis of approximately 500 of the donors showed that most TCR beta V segments appeared in productive rearrangements either about 87% or about 30% of the time, which broadly matched IMGT annotations. A total of fewer than 200 TCR beta chains were listed by the study as associated with cytomegalovirus. The authors suggested that the approach could potentially be extended to other disease states and immunological phenotypes. The classifier was reported to diagnose cytomegalovirus status with high specificity and sensitivity in both the original and validation cohorts. In a later genetic analysis, fewer N-insertions in productive TCRs were reported among donors in an Asian-associated ancestry cluster than the 666-donor mean. At a false discovery rate of 0.05, a later analysis linked 16,000 or so TCR beta sequences to specific HLA alleles. Immune exposure information for the cohort was limited to CMV serostatus. Some IMGT-functional V segments, including TRBV6-2 and TRBV6-3, could not be distinguished by the 87-base-pair reads and were therefore excluded. In a later analysis, several top co-occurrence clusters were reported to appear linked to parvovirus B19, influenza, CMV and Epstein-Barr virus. Most CMV-associated TCR beta chains appeared to be HLA-restricted in a later analysis, and the HLA associations seemed to be driven largely by CMV exposure. Because HLA typing was missing for some donors at each locus, association tests included only the typed subset. In a later analysis, the rate of TCR association differed among HLA loci, with DRB1 alleles having the most associated TCRs and HLA-C alleles having the fewest. An association between a missense DCLRE1C variant and V-gene and J-gene trimming of TCR beta chains was found in a later genetic analysis and replicated in an independent cohort. In vitro tests confirmed that a few of the cytomegalovirus-associated TCR beta chains recognize cytomegalovirus antigens. Linkage disequilibrium might explain the correlated functional status among segregating V segments, but an unknown experimental factor could not be excluded. A further reported finding was that TCR beta sequences accurately predicted the HLA-A and HLA-B alleles for most subjects in the first cohort. In this cohort, only TCR beta chains were sequenced, and detectable features were limited by the absence of alpha or paired-chain data. Assigning TCR associations to individual alleles was difficult when HLA alleles, especially DR and DQ, strongly co-occurred.

In total, just over 650 healthy bone marrow donors made up the cohort. All cohort members were sampled while nominally healthy, although unrecorded immune exposures were likely present. The donor tested CMV seropositive, placing the donor among the approximately 310 seropositive members of the cohort. A peripheral blood sample was provided by each donor, and peripheral blood mononuclear cells were used for TCR beta sequencing. Genomic DNA extraction from the blood cell samples was performed with the Qiagen DNeasy Blood Extraction Kit. The CDR3 goes from the cysteine to the phenylalanine over 14 residues. The DNA shown is the 42-base CDR3, in frame from base 1. Per the germline V gene, MDHEN is the CDR1 and SYDVKM is the CDR2. The junction shows trimming of 6 bases on V and 1 base on J, and the gene matches do not reach 5 bases of it. This clone has just one count. The antigen it binds to is not known. No much larger clonotype is one base removed from it; base qualities were not supplied.

The library was obtained by the immunoSEQ multiplex PCR assay. For the multiplex PCR, a mixture combining 60 forward primers for TCR Vbeta segments and 13 reverse primers for TCR Jbeta segments was used. A multiplex PCR assay on genomic DNA amplified the CDR3 region of rearranged TCR beta genes. Amplified TCR beta libraries were sequenced as 87-base-pair reads on the Illumina HiSeq System. On the authors' methods: In a later analysis, roughly 80 million unique TCR beta chains were counted across the approximately 620 repertoires, and about 9.9 million of these chains were shared by at least two donors. A nearest-neighbor algorithm error-corrected the raw reads and collapsed the reads into unique sequences, merging closely related sequences to remove PCR and sequencing errors. V, D and J gene segments were assigned by aligning CDR3 sequences to IMGT reference sequences. Each retained sequence needed at least a six-nucleotide match to both a V gene segment and a J gene segment. Rearrangements were called productive when the CDR3 lacked stop codons and stayed in frame with V and J; all others were non-productive. Following IMGT convention, CDR3 was defined as the stretch from the second conserved V-encoded cysteine to the conserved J-encoded phenylalanine. The earlier analysis of some 540 of the donors excluded any sequence lacking an unambiguous match to a single V gene segment. An earlier analysis of several hundred of the donors classified V segments as functional when productive rearrangements were above 56.7% and as segregating when the standard deviation between donors was above 5%. A statistical classification framework was built to diagnose cytomegalovirus status from the catalog of TCR beta chain sequences. V and J gene assignment, in a later analysis, came from comparing TCR nucleotide sequences with IMGT/GENE-DB human TR gene sequences. In a later analysis, CDR3 sequences and most-parsimonious VDJ recombination scenarios were assigned using the TCRdist pipeline. In a later analysis, each TCR beta chain was defined by its CDR3 amino acid sequence together with its V-gene family, and reads without a unique V-gene family were excluded. In a later analysis, around 650 highly shared, low-generation-probability nucleotide sequences were removed to address suspected cross-contamination and a sequencing artifact. A later analysis calculated a clonal expansion index for each public chain from normalized within-repertoire ranks of inferred template counts. In a later analysis, generation probabilities were computed with a VDJ recombination model fitted to out-of-frame rearrangements, and the resulting probabilities were checked against IGoR. A later analysis scored TCR-TCR, TCR-HLA and TCR-CMV co-occurrence with hypergeometric tests, applying a repertoire-size bias correction to TCR pairs. False discovery rates were estimated in a later analysis by permuting HLA or CMV assignments 20 times. In a later analysis, co-occurring TCRs were grouped with DBSCAN, and TCRdist sequence similarity was added when clustering was performed within HLA-allele-positive subsets. For co-occurrence clustering, repertoires with fewer than 30,000 or more than 120,000 public chains were excluded, along with five repertoires with anomalous nucleotide sharing. This immuneACCESS table, as held by TCRdb, lists in-frame sequences with V and J called but not all clones. Of the missing ones, under half trace to an unresolved V gene in checked studies; the others have no known cause. V and J calls and clone size come straight from that table; D and trimming were deduced from the DNA. This sample has 100,000 to 150,000 clones in its table, and 75% to 85% of those were observed once. Around 6.4% of the sample belongs to the ten largest clones.

The sequenced sample consisted of PBMCs. The chain is encoded by TRBV28 joined to TRBJ1-1, and 7 bases in between align with TRBD1. The sequence derives from a woman aged 40 to 49 in good health and CMV-seropositive. The nucleotide sequence is given as TGTGCCAGCAGATTACAGGGGAAGAACACTGAAGCTTTCTTT. Its product reads: CASRLQGKNTEAFF.